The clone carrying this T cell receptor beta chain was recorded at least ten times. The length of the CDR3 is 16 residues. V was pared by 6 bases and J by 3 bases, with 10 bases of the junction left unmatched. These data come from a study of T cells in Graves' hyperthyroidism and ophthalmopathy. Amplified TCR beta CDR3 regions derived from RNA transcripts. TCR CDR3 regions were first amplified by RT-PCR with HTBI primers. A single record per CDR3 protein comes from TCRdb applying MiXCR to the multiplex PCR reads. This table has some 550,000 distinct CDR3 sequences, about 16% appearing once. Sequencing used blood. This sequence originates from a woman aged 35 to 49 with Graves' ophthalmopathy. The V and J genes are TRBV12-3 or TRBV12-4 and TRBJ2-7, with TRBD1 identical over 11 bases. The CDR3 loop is CASSHMFGTGGYEQYF. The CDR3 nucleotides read TGTGCCAGCAGCCACATGTTTGGGACAGGGGGCTACGAGCAGTACTTC.